This TCR beta chain was captured in a study of blood T cell repertoires in COVID-19. The assay was immunoSEQ multiplex PCR, and TCRdb's table has in-frame clones only and misses some. The sample carries about 160,000 clones, around 80% recorded once. The length of the CDR3 is 15 residues. V was shortened by 4 bases and J by 5 bases, with 14 bases between the two germline ends. Germline values: CDR1 MGHRA, CDR2 YSYEKL. The sequenced sample was PBMCs or T cells enriched from blood (not recorded which). The chain uses TRBV4-1 and TRBJ1-4; possibly TRBD1 for D (5 bases). The source is a woman between 55 and 75 years old who had recovered from COVID-19. CDR3 in DNA: TGCGCCAGCAGCCCTGAGGAGGGGAGGAATGAAAAACTGTTTTTT. Its protein product is CASSPEEGRNEKLFF.